This is a list of T cell receptor beta chains from one sample in a study of cytomegalovirus exposure and HLA in healthy donors. Measured with immunoSEQ multiplex PCR; TCRdb has only the in-frame clones, and not every one. Its table records approximately 50,000 clones. The sequencing sample was made of PBMCs. The receptors were sampled from a woman between 35 and 50 years old in good health and CMV-seronegative. CDR3s include the opening cysteine and the closing phenylalanine or tryptophan. The order of the fields is J gene, CDR3 length, V gene, D gene, CDR3 DNA, CDR3 protein. The D gene is left open where the match is weak.

TRBJ2-6	17	TRBV5-1	TRBD1	TGCGCCAGCAGCCACACAGGGGCAGGCTCTGGGGCCAACGTCCTGACTTTC	CASSHTGAGSGANVLTF
TRBJ1-1	13	TRBV29-1	-	TGCAGCGTGGGAGAGGGCGGGAACACTGAAGCTTTCTTT	CSVGEGGNTEAFF
TRBJ2-6	19	TRBV6-4	-	TGTGCCAGCAGTGACACCCAAACGGGGGGCGGTACTGGGGCCAACGTCCTGACTTTC	CASSDTQTGGGTGANVLTF
TRBJ2-7	15	TRBV5-5	TRBD1	TGTGCCAGCAGCTTATGGACAGGGGCGAACTACGAGCAGTACTTC	CASSLWTGANYEQYF
TRBJ2-7	14	TRBV21-1	-	TGTGCCAGCAGCAAAGTAGGACACTCCTACGAGCAGTACTTC	CASSKVGHSYEQYF
TRBJ2-5	15	TRBV5-5	TRBD1	TGTGCCAGCAGCCCCCGGGACAGAGGAGAAGAGACCCAGTACTTC	CASSPRDRGEETQYF
TRBJ1-3	16	TRBV4-3	TRBD1	TGCGCCAGCAGCCTCGACAGGGGGGGATCTGGAAACACCATATATTTT	CASSLDRGGSGNTIYF
TRBJ1-5	16	TRBV19	-	TGTGCCAGTAGTGGACAGCCAAGAATCGGCAATCAGCCCCAGCATTTT	CASSGQPRIGNQPQHF
TRBJ1-2	11	TRBV20-1	-	TGCAGTGCTGGAGGGCAGTATGGCTACACCTTC	CSAGGQYGYTF
TRBJ2-3	16	TRBV29-1	TRBD2	TGCAGCGTTGGATCAAGAAGGGGAGGGGGCACAGATACGCAGTATTTT	CSVGSRRGGGTDTQYF
TRBJ2-1	15	TRBV5-4	TRBD2	TGTGCCAGCAGCTGGGTGACTAGCGGGGGGGATGAGCAGTTCTTC	CASSWVTSGGDEQFF
TRBJ2-7	12	TRBV5-4	-	TGTGCCAGCAGCGCCTCAGGGGTCGAGCAGTACTTC	CASSASGVEQYF
TRBJ1-2	14	TRBV19	-	TGTGCCAGTAAAATGGGTCCAGGGAACTATGGCTACACCTTC	CASKMGPGNYGYTF
TRBJ2-7	11	TRBV20-1	TRBD2	TGCAGTGCTGGGATAGCGGGGGAGCAGTACTTC	CSAGIAGEQYF
TRBJ2-2	18	TRBV19	-	TGTGCCAGTAGTCCCCTGGGGGCAGGGGCAACGAGTACCGGGGAGCTGTTTTTT	CASSPLGAGATSTGELFF
TRBJ2-5	12	TRBV5-1	-	TGCGCCAGCCGCCAGGGTCAAGAGACCCAGTACTTC	CASRQGQETQYF
TRBJ1-2	12	TRBV30	-	TGTGCCTGGAGCAAAGCACGCTATGGCTACACCTTC	CAWSKARYGYTF
TRBJ2-5	13	TRBV30	-	TGTGCCTGGAGTGTAAACTTCCAAGAGACCCAGTACTTC	CAWSVNFQETQYF
TRBJ1-6	13	TRBV4-3	TRBD1	TGCGCCAGCAGAGGACAGGGGAATTCACCCCTCCACTTT	CASRGQGNSPLHF